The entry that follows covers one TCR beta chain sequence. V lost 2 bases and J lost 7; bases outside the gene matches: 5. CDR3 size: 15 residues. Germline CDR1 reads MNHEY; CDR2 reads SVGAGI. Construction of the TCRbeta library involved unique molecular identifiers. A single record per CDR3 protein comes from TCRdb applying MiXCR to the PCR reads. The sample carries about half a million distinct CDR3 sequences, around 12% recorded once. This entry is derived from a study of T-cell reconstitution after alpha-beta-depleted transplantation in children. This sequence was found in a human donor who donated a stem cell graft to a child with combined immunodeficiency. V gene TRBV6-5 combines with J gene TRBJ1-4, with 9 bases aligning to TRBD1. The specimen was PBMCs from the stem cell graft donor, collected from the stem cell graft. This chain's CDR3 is CASSYAGQGAEKLFF. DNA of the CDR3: TGTGCCAGCAGTTACGCGGGACAGGGCGCTGAAAAACTGTTTTTT.